The sequence of this T cell receptor beta chain was determined in a study of blood T cell repertoires in COVID-19. Enrollees, about 18 to 95 years old, lived in fewer than 25 US areas. Symptom resolution, clearance, or two negative PCRs marked donors in Cohort 3 as recovered. The V gene lost 0 bases and the J gene lost 9 bases, with 6 bases spanning the gap. CDR3 length: 13 residues. In germline, CDR1 is WSHSY, CDR2 SAAADI. This clone was detected once. As originally analysed: Amplified reference gene primers provided the basis for estimating nucleated cell counts. Data came from immunoSEQ multiplex PCR; TCRdb stores just in-frame clones and leaves some out. The DNA was the basis for D and trimming; V, J and clone size are from that table. The sample carries about 140,000 clones, over 75% recorded once.

The sequence derives from a woman in her 50s who had recovered from COVID-19. The rearrangement links TRBV10-2 to TRBJ1-6, with D uncertain. The sample taken for sequencing was PBMCs or T cells enriched from blood (not recorded which). CDR3 region: CASSESARSPLHF. The CDR3 coding sequence is TGCGCCAGCAGTGAGTCGGCCCGTTCACCCCTCCACTTT.